What follows is one TCR beta chain and its context. The antigen is undetermined. The CDR3 consists of 12 residues. Trimming removed 7 bases at V and 7 bases at J, with 13 bases between. In germline, CDR1 is SGHAT, CDR2 FQNNGV. This specimen comes from a study of OX40 agonist ivuxolimab in advanced cancers. Study details: Ivuxolimab, which is an agonistic anti-OX40 (CD134) antibody, was administered to the patients. Administration of intravenous ivuxolimab to patients occurred every 2 weeks at 0.01 to 10 mg/kg. Checkpoint inhibitors had been given previously to roughly 40% of patients. Study results and limitations: The authors also found low normalized T-cell clonal expansion in some nonresponders.

Libraries were prepared by immunoSEQ multiplex PCR; TCRdb keeps only in-frame clonotypes and omits some of them. Seen here are 75,000 to 100,000 clones, over 65% observed once, and the top ten hold around 2.7%. The gene calls are TRBV11-2 and TRBJ2-5; tentatively, D is TRBD1 (5 bases). The sequencing used CD4+ or CD8+ T cells sorted from blood, collected in a trial of the OX40 agonist ivuxolimab. The source of this sequence is an adult with an advanced solid tumor such as melanoma, head and neck, liver or kidney cancer. CDR3 region: CASTQPQGTQYF. DNA for the CDR3: TGTGCCAGCACCCAACCCCAGGGGACCCAGTACTTC.